Below, one TCR beta chain is given with its context. Authors' methods: Reference gene primer amplification in the assay estimated nucleated cell counts. Some clones are missing from TCRdb's copy, which holds only in-frame ones; the method was immunoSEQ multiplex PCR. Clone size and V and J calls were adopted from that table, with D and trimming inferred from the DNA. This table holds under 45,000 clones, 86% found once. This entry comes from a study of blood T cell repertoires in COVID-19. The wider study: Acute and convalescent COVID-19 specimens originated in the United States, Italy and Spain. PBMCs, B-cell-depleted T cells, or T cells provided the cDNA or gDNA that made up the material.

The V segment lost 4 bases and the J segment 4 bases; nucleotides outside the gene matches: 13. Germline V gives CDR1 SGHRS, CDR2 YFSETQ. The CDR3 runs 18 residues. The origin of this receptor is a man in his sixties with active COVID-19. What was sequenced was peripheral blood. The rearrangement uses TRBV5-1 and TRBJ2-2; 10 bases align to TRBD1. Here the CDR3 reads CASSEGTGDPRITGELFF. In DNA, the CDR3 is TGCGCCAGCAGCGAGGGGACAGGGGATCCCCGGATCACCGGGGAGCTGTTTTTT.